These 7 T cell receptor beta chains originate from one sample sequenced in a study of T cell repertoires in cytomegalovirus infection. TCRdb recomputed calls from the reads with MiXCR, one row per CDR3 protein. The data contain more than 85,000 distinct CDR3 sequences, 23% of them singletons. Sequenced input: CD8+ T cells from PBMCs. The source is a human donor in good health (CMV status not recorded). Some clones in this sample may be carry-over from other donors' samples.

This clonotype was seen more than once but under ten times. The V call is TRBV7-9, the J call TRBJ2-1; no definite D call. The CDR3 is made up of 15 amino acids. Germline CDR1 and CDR2: SEHNR and FQNEAQ (reference sequence). The V end lost 1 base, the J end lost 2 bases, and 9 bases lay between the germline ends. CDR3 protein: CASSLGDYPYNEQFF. The CDR3 nucleotides read TGTGCCAGCAGCTTAGGGGATTACCCCTACAATGAGCAGTTCTTC. Filled out from reference TRBV7-9 and TRBJ2-1, the complete variable domain reads DTGVSQNPRHKITKRGQNVTFRCDPISEHNRLYWYRQTLGQGPEFLTYFQNEAQLEKSRLLSDRFSAERPKGSFSTLEIQRTEQGDSAMYLCASSLGDYPYNEQFFGPGTRLTVL.

This clonotype was seen many times. The chain combines TRBV12-3 or TRBV12-4 with TRBJ1-1; the D is unclear. The CDR3 spans 12 residues. Trimming removed 8 bases from V and 1 base from J, with 8 bases in between. CDR3: CASGHGNTEAFF. As DNA, the CDR3 is TGTGCCAGCGGGCACGGGAACACTGAAGCTTTCTTT.

This clonotype was seen only a few times. This chain uses TRBV6-6 with TRBJ2-3; D unclear. The CDR3 contains 12 residues. Germline values: CDR1 MNHNY, CDR2 SVGAGI (reference sequence). Deletions cut 7 bases from V and 6 bases from J, with 11 bases between. CDR3 in DNA: TGTGCCAGCAACAGACCAGCGGATACGCAGTATTTT. Amino acid sequence: CASNRPADTQYF.

This clonotype showed up just a few times. The genes are TRBV12-3 or TRBV12-4 and TRBJ2-1; D might be TRBD1 or TRBD2, each matching 5 bases. This CDR3 contains 13 residues. V gave up 8 bases and J gave up 4 bases, with 12 bases separating them. CDR3: CASLGTGYNEQFF. CDR3 nucleotides: TGTGCCAGCCTGGGGACGGGGTACAATGAGCAGTTCTTC.

This clonotype showed up many times. V usage is TRBV7-2 and J usage is TRBJ2-7; the D call may be TRBD1 or TRBD2 (5 bases each). V lost 6 bases to trimming and J lost 2 bases, with 17 bases between them. The CDR3 loop spans 15 amino acids. Germline CDR1 reads SGHTA; CDR2 reads FQGNSA. In DNA, the CDR3 is TGTGCCAGCAGACCCCTGCCGGGGACCCCCTACGAGCAGTACTTC. It specifies CASRPLPGTPYEQYF.

This clonotype was detected many times. V is TRBV28 and J is TRBJ2-7; D is uncertain. This CDR3 comprises 12 residues. Germline V gives CDR1 MDHEN, CDR2 SYDVKM. V dropped 3 bases and J dropped 4 bases, with 7 bases sitting between them. CDR3 amino acids: CASSFTVYEQYF. In DNA, the CDR3 is TGTGCCAGCAGTTTCACGGTTTACGAGCAGTACTTC.

The chain recombines TRBV29-1 with TRBJ2-1; possible D gene TRBD2, 6 bases. V was shortened by 5 bases and J by 3 bases, with 11 bases between the two germline ends. The V gene's germline CDR1 is SQVTM and CDR2 ANQGSEA. The CDR3 spans 13 residues. For the CDR3, the DNA is TGCAGCGTTCACGGGGGTCTCTACAATGAGCAGTTCTTC. It is translated as CSVHGGLYNEQFF.